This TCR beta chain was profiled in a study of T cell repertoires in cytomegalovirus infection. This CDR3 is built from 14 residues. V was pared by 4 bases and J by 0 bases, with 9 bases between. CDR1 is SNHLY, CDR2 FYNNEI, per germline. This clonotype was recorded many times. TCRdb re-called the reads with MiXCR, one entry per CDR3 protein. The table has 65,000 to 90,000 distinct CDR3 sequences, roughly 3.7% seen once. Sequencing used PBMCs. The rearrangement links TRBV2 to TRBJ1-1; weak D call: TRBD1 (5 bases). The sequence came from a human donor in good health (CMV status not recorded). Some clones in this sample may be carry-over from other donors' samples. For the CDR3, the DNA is TGTGCCAGCAGTGCCCAGGGTATGAACACTGAAGCTTTCTTT. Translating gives CASSAQGMNTEAFF.